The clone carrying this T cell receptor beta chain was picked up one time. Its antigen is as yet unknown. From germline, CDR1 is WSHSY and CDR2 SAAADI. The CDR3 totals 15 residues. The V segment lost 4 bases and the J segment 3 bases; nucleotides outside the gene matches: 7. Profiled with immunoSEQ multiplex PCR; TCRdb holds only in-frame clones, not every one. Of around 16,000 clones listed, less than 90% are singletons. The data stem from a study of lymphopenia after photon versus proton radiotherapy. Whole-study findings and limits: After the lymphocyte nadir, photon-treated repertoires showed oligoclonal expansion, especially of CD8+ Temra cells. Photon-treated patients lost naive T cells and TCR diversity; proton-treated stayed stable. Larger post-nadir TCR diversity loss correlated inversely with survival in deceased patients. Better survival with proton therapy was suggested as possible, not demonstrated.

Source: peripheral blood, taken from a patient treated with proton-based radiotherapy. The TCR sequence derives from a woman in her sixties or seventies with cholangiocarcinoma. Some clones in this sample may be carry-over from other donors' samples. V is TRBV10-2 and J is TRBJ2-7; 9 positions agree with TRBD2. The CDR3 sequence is CASSVAREGLYEQYF. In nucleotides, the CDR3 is TGCGCCAGCAGTGTCGCGCGGGAGGGCCTCTACGAGCAGTACTTC.